This T cell receptor beta chain was sequenced for a study of regulatory T cells in long-lasting Graves disease. Study-level results: The analysis examined peripheral blood only and excluded thyroid tissue.

Arm-PCR of CDR3 regions with iRepertoire HTBI primers generated TCR beta libraries. In the source study's methods: Gene usage covered 62 TRBV and 14 to 15 TRBJ segments. TCRdb independently ran MiXCR on the multiplex PCR reads; one entry per CDR3 protein. The V and J calls follow TCRdb's processing rather than the paper's. Of over 350,000 distinct CDR3 sequences in the sample, 14% to 15% were seen once. The sample's time point: newly diagnosed GD, antithyroid drugs for less than 3 months. PBMC RNA served as the TCR library source. Between the trimmed V and J ends, which lost 1 base and 4 bases, there was a span of 10 bases. The CDR3 has 14 residues. Germline V lookup: CDR1 MNHEY, CDR2 SVGAGI. Points on this clonotype: The target antigen is unknown.

These data also featured in a second study, about T cells in Graves' hyperthyroidism and ophthalmopathy. That work adds: Calling Graves' hyperthyroidism stable meant ophthalmopathy did not progress within 18 months. First-round RT-PCR targeting the TCR CDR3 was performed with the HTBI primer set.

This TCR came from a woman aged 40 to 50 with Graves disease. This specimen consisted of peripheral blood mononuclear cells (PBMCs), obtained at new diagnosis, from a patient treated with antithyroid drugs. This sequence joins TRBV6-5 and TRBJ1-2; D may be TRBD1 (6 bases). The CDR3 DNA follows: TGTGCCAGCAGTTACTTCAGAGGGGGCTATGGCTACACCTTC. It encodes CASSYFRGGYGYTF.